This T cell receptor beta chain was obtained from a study of radiotherapy plus CTLA-4 blockade in lung cancer. About the research overall: Objective responses were observed in 18% of patients, and disease control was achieved by approximately 30%. Findings and caveats of the study: Tumor-origin TCR clones grew in blood after radiotherapy plus ipilimumab. Alongside interferon-beta, early blood T cell clone dynamics were reportedly the best predictor of response.

Of note for this clone: Its cognate antigen is unknown.

Trimming left V 1 base short and J 3 bases short, with 6 bases between. This CDR3 is 13 amino acids long. CDR1 and CDR2 (germline): MNHEY, SMNVEV (reference sequence). Only in-frame clones appear in the TCRdb table, and some are missing; sequencing was by immunoSEQ multiplex PCR. The sample consists of 55,000 to 75,000 clones, around 69% of them appearing once. The source was peripheral blood, collected from a patient treated with radiotherapy plus ipilimumab. The sequence derives from a human donor with non-small cell lung cancer whose response to radiotherapy plus ipilimumab could not be evaluated. Some clones in this sample may be carry-over from other donors' samples. This chain joins TRBV27 and TRBJ1-1, with D hard to call. CDR3 sequence (DNA): TGTGCCAGCAGTTTATTTGGCCACACTGAAGCTTTCTTT. Translating it yields CASSLFGHTEAFF.